What follows is one TCR beta chain and its context. No antigen is known for it. Data came from immunoSEQ multiplex PCR; TCRdb stores just in-frame clones and leaves some out. The data hold about 15,000 clones, with 70% to 75% observed a single time. These data originate in a study of T cell clonotyping in hematopoietic cell transplantation. Study-level points and caveats: Broader posttransplant TCR repertoire diversity was predicted by graft donor and pretransplant recipient Inverse Simpson Index values. Few recipient clonotypes overlapped donors; over 95% were de novo at given depth. Cells were unsorted, so CD4 and CD8 contributions were not separated. After transplant, recipient diversity fell while pathologically expanded clonotypes grew through day 180.

The CDR3 has 15 residues. After removal of 4 bases from V and 3 bases from J, the junction contained 5 bases not matched to a gene. Germline V gene sequence: CDR1 SGDLS, CDR2 YYNGEE. Sample: peripheral blood mononuclear cells. The chain joins TRBV9 to TRBJ2-7; TRBD2 agrees at 12 bases. This sequence originates from a woman aged 55-69 years in good health. Some clones in this sample may be carry-over from other donors' samples. The CDR3 coding sequence is TGTGCCAGCAGCTCCGGGACTAGCGGGCACTACGAGCAGTACTTC. It specifies CASSSGTSGHYEQYF.